Below, 26 T cell receptor beta chains from the same sample are listed, as sequenced in a study of glioma-infiltrating T cells. TCR alpha and beta CDR3 regions were amplified from RNA using iRepertoire nested multiplex PCR. MiXCR, applied by TCRdb to the multiplex PCR reads, yields one record per CDR3 protein. The repertoire includes roughly 350,000 distinct CDR3 sequences, roughly two fifths of them detected once, and around 13% sits in the top ten. The sample consisted of glioma tissue, nonneoplastic brain tissue, or PBMCs (not recorded which). These receptors all come from a human donor with low-grade glioma or glioblastoma, undergoing nonglioma brain surgery, or in good health (not recorded which).

The sample holds a few counts of this clonotype. The chain recombines TRBV19 with TRBJ2-1; TRBD2 matches 13 bases. Germline CDR1 is LNHDA and CDR2 is SQIVND (reference sequence). With V trimmed by 3 bases and J by 11 bases, 4 bases remained unmatched. This CDR3 has 14 amino acids. CDR3: CASSMRTSGSKQFF. DNA for the CDR3: TGTGCCAGTAGTATGCGGACTAGCGGGAGTAAGCAGTTCTTC.

The chain uses TRBV7-8 and TRBJ2-1; tentatively, D is TRBD1 (7 bases). The V gene lost 1 base and the J gene lost 7 bases, with 11 bases spanning the gap. Germline assignment: CDR1 SGHVS and CDR2 FQNEAQ. The CDR3 spans 14 residues. In nucleotides, the CDR3 is TGTGCCAGCAGCTTAGGTCAGGGGGGAAATGAGCAGTTCTTC. It codes for CASSLGQGGNEQFF.

As for this clonotype: A much larger clone differs from this one at a single base, so this may be a read error. The V and J genes are TRBV28 and TRBJ2-3; D is unclear. Germline CDR1 and CDR2: MDHEN and SYDVKM. The CDR3 loop spans 15 amino acids. Trimming stripped 11 bases from V and 0 bases from J, with 18 bases between. As DNA, the CDR3 is TGTGCCGGCAACCTCCTTCAGGCTAGCACAGATACGCAGTATTTT. Translated: CAGNLLQASTDTQYF.

The chain employs TRBV6-5 and TRBJ2-3; 7 nucleotides agree with TRBD1. Per germline, CDR1 MNHEY and CDR2 SVGAGI. The ends lost 5 bases at V and 0 bases at J; junction bases unmatched: 5. This CDR3 is 15 amino acids long. This CDR3 reads CASSRDSASTDTQYF. The DNA of the CDR3 is TGTGCCAGCAGTAGGGACAGTGCGAGCACAGATACGCAGTATTTT.

V and J are TRBV4-1 and TRBJ2-1, with TRBD2 matching over 9 bases. Germline CDR1 is MGHRA and CDR2 is YSYEKL. The ends lost 3 bases at V and 3 bases at J; junction bases unmatched: 6. The CDR3 sequence is 16 residues long. This chain's CDR3 is CASSHRISGSYNEQFF. CDR3 in DNA: TGCGCCAGCAGCCACCGTATTAGCGGGAGCTACAATGAGCAGTTCTTC.

The table lists this clonotype with a few counts. V usage is TRBV20-1 and J usage is TRBJ2-7; D is perhaps TRBD1 (7 bases). Trimming took 0 bases from V and 1 from J, leaving 13 bases between them. Germline CDR1 is DFQATT and CDR2 is SNEGSKA (reference sequence). The CDR3 spans 15 residues. This chain's CDR3 is CSARDGGTVSYEQYF. The CDR3 DNA reads TGCAGTGCTAGAGATGGGGGGACAGTTTCCTACGAGCAGTACTTC.

The gene calls are TRBV7-9 and TRBJ1-2; D not resolved. The CDR3 length is 14 residues. Trimming removed 4 bases from V and 9 bases from J, with 18 bases in between. Germline CDR1 and CDR2: SEHNR and FQNEAQ (reference sequence). CDR3 loop: CASSYGPLPYSYTF. For the CDR3, the DNA is TGTGCCAGCAGCTACGGACCACTCCCTTATAGCTACACCTTC.

This clonotype has a count of ten or more. The chain uses TRBV6-5 and TRBJ2-2, with a tentative D call TRBD2 (6 bases). Trimming removed 0 bases from V and 0 bases from J, with 8 bases in between. CDR1 and CDR2 (germline): MNHEY, SVGAGI. CDR3 length equals 16 residues. The CDR3 DNA is TGTGCCAGCAGTTACTCGACTAGACCGAACACCGGGGAGCTGTTTTTT. It translates to CASSYSTRPNTGELFF.

On this clonotype: This may be a read error: a much more frequent sequence differs by one nucleotide. The chain is built from TRBV28 and TRBJ2-5, with 7 bases lining up with TRBD2. The V gene end was trimmed by 6 bases and the J gene end by 3 bases; junction bases not matched to a gene: 4. CDR1 is MDHEN and CDR2 is SYDVKM in the germline V gene. This CDR3 is built from 13 residues. The CDR3 DNA reads as TGTGCCAGCAGCCCGACTAGCAAAGAGACCCAGTACTTC. It is translated as CASSPTSKETQYF.

The sample holds a few counts of this clonotype. The chain employs TRBV4-2 and TRBJ2-5; D may be TRBD1 (6 bases). The CDR3 is made up of 14 amino acids. V was shortened by 0 bases and J by 6 bases, with 11 bases between the two germline ends. The germline V gene has CDR1 LGHNA and CDR2 YNFKEQ. The CDR3 is CASSQDHQGQTQYF. For the CDR3, the DNA is TGTGCCAGCAGCCAAGATCATCAGGGGCAGACCCAGTACTTC.

In this sample, this clonotype turned up many times. The chain carries TRBV20-1 and TRBJ2-1, with TRBD2 matching 12 bases. This CDR3 is 14 amino acids long. Trimming cost V 6 bases and J 7 bases; bases outside gene matches: 7. Germline assignment: CDR1 DFQATT and CDR2 SNEGSKA (reference sequence). CDR3 loop: CSAHWTSGTNEQFF. The CDR3 nucleotides read TGCAGTGCCCACTGGACTAGCGGGACTAATGAGCAGTTCTTC.

This chain connects TRBV15 to TRBJ2-3; 8 bases agree with TRBD1. CDR1 is LNHNV, CDR2 YYDKDF, per germline (reference sequence). CDR3 length: 19 residues. V lost 6 bases to trimming and J lost 1 base; unmatched junction nucleotides: 18. The CDR3 loop reads CATSPGPFNRGTGTDTQYF. The CDR3 bases are TGTGCCACCAGTCCCGGCCCTTTCAACAGGGGGACGGGCACAGATACGCAGTATTTT. The whole variable domain, remainder taken from reference TRBV15 and TRBJ2-3, is DAMVIQNPRYQVTQFGKPVTLSCSQTLNHNVMYWYQQKSSQAPKLLFHYYDKDFNNEADTPDNFQSRRPNTSFCFLDIRSPGLGDTAMYLCATSPGPFNRGTGTDTQYFGPGTRLTVL.

The sample holds a few counts of this clonotype. The chain couples TRBV18 to TRBJ1-6; D is uncertain. Germline lookup yields CDR1 KGHSH and CDR2 LQKENI. V dropped 3 bases and J dropped 7 bases, with 7 bases sitting between them. There are 13 residues in the CDR3. This chain's CDR3 is CASSPYANSPLHF. The CDR3 DNA reads as TGTGCCAGCTCACCCTATGCCAATTCACCCCTCCACTTT.

This chain connects TRBV29-1 to TRBJ2-2; no clear D. This CDR3 has 10 residues. Trimming removed 3 bases from V and 7 bases from J, with 3 bases in between. CDR1 is SQVTM and CDR2 is ANQGSEA in the germline V gene. This CDR3 is CSVEDGELFF. For the CDR3, the DNA is TGCAGCGTTGAGGACGGGGAGCTGTTTTTT.

This clonotype was picked up many times. The genes are TRBV12-3 or TRBV12-4 and TRBJ1-1; TRBD1 aligns across 7 bases. J gave up 4 bases and V 6 bases, and 5 bases lay outside the gene matches. This CDR3 spans 13 amino acids. CDR3 sequence (DNA): TGTGCCAGCAGCGACAGGGTTGGCACTGAAGCTTTCTTT. As protein: CASSDRVGTEAFF.

This clonotype was seen only once. This may come from a read error, since a much larger clone is one base off. The gene calls are TRBV20-1 and TRBJ2-7, with 7 bases that match TRBD2. Germline CDR1 reads DFQATT; CDR2 reads SNEGSKA (reference sequence). CDR3 length equals 13 residues. Unmatched junction bases numbered 11, after V lost 8 bases and J lost 4 bases. CDR3 bases: TGCAGTACTGGGCGGGAGATGAAATACGAGCAGTACTTC. Translation gives CSTGREMKYEQYF.

In regard to this clonotype: One end of the junction fails to match germline, which may point to a read error. The V call is TRBV6-2 or TRBV6-3, the J call TRBJ2-1; D is possibly TRBD1 (6 bases). Germline CDR1 is MNHEY and CDR2 is SVGEGT. The CDR3 is 12 residues long. In nucleotides, the CDR3 is TGTGCCAGCACTTACGGGACAAATGAGCAGTTCTTC. It yields the protein CASTYGTNEQFF.

As for this clonotype: This clone may be a read error of a much larger clone one base away. This chain uses TRBV20-1 with TRBJ2-4, with 7 nucleotides matching TRBD2. The CDR3 runs to 12 residues. Germline CDR1 is DFQATT and CDR2 is SNEGSKA (reference sequence). In nucleotides, the CDR3 is TGCAGGGCTAGGCGGGAGTTAAACATTCAGTACTTC. Its protein is CRARRELNIQYF.

The chain is built from TRBV20-1 and TRBJ1-1; D gene unclear. The V and J ends lost 4 bases and 7 bases respectively, with 13 bases between them. CDR3 length: 12 residues. Looked up from germline, CDR1 is DFQATT and CDR2 is SNEGSKA (reference sequence). The DNA of the CDR3 is TGCAGTGCTAATGCAAGGCAAGGTGAAGCTTTCTTT. It specifies CSANARQGEAFF.

The V and J genes are TRBV28 and TRBJ2-1; 8 bases fit TRBD2. This CDR3 contains 17 residues. In germline, CDR1 is MDHEN, CDR2 SYDVKM. Germline trimming cut 5 bases from V and 11 bases from J; bases unmatched to any gene: 20. The CDR3 region is CASSNPRPGRAFYKQFF. The CDR3 DNA reads TGTGCCAGCAGTAACCCTAGACCCGGGAGGGCATTTTATAAGCAGTTCTTC.

This clonotype was recorded only once. V gene TRBV7-2 combines with J gene TRBJ2-3; 11 bases are a match to TRBD2. Losses at the gene ends were 7 bases for V and 7 bases for J; bases not matched to a gene: 19. Germline CDR1 reads SGHTA; CDR2 reads FQGNSA. The CDR3 length is 18 residues. This chain's CDR3 is CASTIAITSGRVINTQYF. The CDR3 nucleotides read TGTGCCAGCACCATAGCCATCACTAGCGGGAGAGTCATTAATACGCAGTATTTT.

This clonotype was seen a few times. This rearrangement joins TRBV28 to TRBJ1-1, with 8 bases that match TRBD1. This CDR3 has 16 amino acids. CDR1 MDHEN and CDR2 SYDVKM come from the germline V gene. Trimming removed 4 bases from V and 5 bases from J; junction bases left unmatched: 12. This chain's CDR3 is CASSSGARRGQTEAFF. The CDR3 DNA is TGTGCCAGCAGTTCAGGGGCGCGCAGGGGGCAAACTGAAGCTTTCTTT.

This clonotype has just a few counts. This chain links TRBV6-6 with TRBJ2-2; perhaps TRBD1 as D (6 bases). There are 14 residues in the CDR3. Germline loops: CDR1 MNHNY, CDR2 SVGAGI (reference sequence). Deletions cut 2 bases from V and 6 bases from J, with 10 bases between. CDR3 coding DNA: TGTGCCAGCAGTTACCAACAGGGACCCGGGGAGCTGTTTTTT. Protein product: CASSYQQGPGELFF.

About this clonotype itself: Mismatch with germline at one junction end may stem from a read error. The chain has TRBV15 and TRBJ1-4; D unclear. The CDR3 totals 18 residues. Germline CDR1 reads LNHNV; CDR2 reads YYDKDF (reference sequence). The CDR3, as DNA: TGTGCCACCAGCAGAGATCGTCCCCGTAGCGCAACTAATAAAAAACTGTTTTTT. Translation: CATSRDRPRSATNKKLFF. Complete variable domain (other parts from reference TRBV15 and TRBJ1-4): DAMVIQNPRYQVTQFGKPVTLSCSQTLNHNVMYWYQQKSSQAPKLLFHYYDKDFNNEADTPDNFQSRRPNTSFCFLDIRSPGLGDTAMYLCATSRDRPRSATNKKLFFGSGTQLSVL.

This clonotype occurred a few times. This chain links TRBV20-1 with TRBJ2-7; TRBD1 agrees at 7 bases. Germline lookup yields CDR1 DFQATT and CDR2 SNEGSKA (reference sequence). The CDR3 sequence is 13 residues long. J gave up 0 bases and V 6 bases, and 5 bases lay outside the gene matches. In DNA, the CDR3 is TGCAGTGCCCCGGGACAGTCCTCCTACGAGCAGTACTTC. It translates to CSAPGQSSYEQYF.

This clonotype occurred once. V is TRBV20-1 and J is TRBJ1-1, with D unclear. Germline values: CDR1 DFQATT, CDR2 SNEGSKA (reference sequence). CDR3 size: 12 residues. CDR3: CSVVPGGTEAFF. The CDR3 DNA sequence: TGCAGCGTTGTTCCGGGCGGAACTGAAGCTTTCTTT.